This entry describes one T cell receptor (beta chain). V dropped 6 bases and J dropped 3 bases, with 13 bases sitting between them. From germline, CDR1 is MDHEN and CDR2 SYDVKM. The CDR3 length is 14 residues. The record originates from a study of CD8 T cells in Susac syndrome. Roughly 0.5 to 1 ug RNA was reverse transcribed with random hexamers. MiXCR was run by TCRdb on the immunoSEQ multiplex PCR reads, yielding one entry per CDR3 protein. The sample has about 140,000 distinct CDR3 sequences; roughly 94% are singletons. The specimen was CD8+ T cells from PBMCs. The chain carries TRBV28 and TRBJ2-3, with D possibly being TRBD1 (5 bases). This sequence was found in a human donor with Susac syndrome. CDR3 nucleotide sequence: TGTGCCAGCAGGACTTTGCAGGGAACAGATACGCAGTATTTT. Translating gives CASRTLQGTDTQYF.